This T cell receptor (beta chain) was captured in a study of cytomegalovirus exposure and HLA in healthy donors. Study-wide results and caveats: A later analysis appeared to link common viral pathogens to several of the most significant clusters. Later, an analysis showed that TCR beta chains associated with HLA were more clonally expanded than others that were equally common. Researchers reported in a later analysis that a missense DCLRE1C variant was tied to TCR beta V- and J-gene trimming.

The PCR was carried out with 60 Vbeta primers and 13 Jbeta primers. The table came from immunoSEQ multiplex PCR; TCRdb's copy has only in-frame clones and leaves some out. This table holds 120,000 to 150,000 clones, roughly 86% found once. Note on this clone: Its antigen is unknown.

Germline loops: CDR1 MNHNS, CDR2 SASEGT. Deletions cut 4 bases from V and 1 base from J, with 15 bases between. The CDR3 contains 16 residues. The rearrangement uses TRBV6-1 and TRBJ2-3; possibly TRBD1 for D (6 bases). Source material: PBMCs. The origin of this receptor is a woman aged 40 to 49 in good health and CMV-seronegative. The CDR3 DNA follows: TGTGCCAGCAGTGGGGGGCTGGGCTCCGGCACAGATACGCAGTATTTT. Encoded protein: CASSGGLGSGTDTQYF.